This is a list of T cell receptor beta chains from one sample in a study of cytomegalovirus exposure and HLA in healthy donors. Profiled with immunoSEQ multiplex PCR; TCRdb holds only in-frame clones, not every one. This table holds 160,000 or so clones, about 88% found once. Source material: PBMCs. Receptor source: a woman under 30 in good health and CMV-seronegative. Both conserved end residues are part of each CDR3. Fields, in order: J gene, clone size, V gene, D gene, CDR3 protein, CDR3 DNA. The D gene is left open where the match is weak. The listing skips clone size in some rows; elsewhere it reads once, few, many or a size class.

j_gene: TRBJ2-2
abundance: few
v_gene: TRBV6-5
d_gene: NA
CDR3aa: CASSYPNTGELFF
CDR3nt: TGTGCCAGCAGTTATCCTAACACCGGGGAGCTGTTTTTT

j_gene: TRBJ1-5
abundance: NA
v_gene: TRBV30
d_gene: TRBD1
CDR3aa: CAWGPGQGGNQPQHF
CDR3nt: TGTGCCTGGGGTCCGGGACAGGGAGGAAATCAGCCCCAGCATTTT

j_gene: TRBJ1-1
abundance: few
v_gene: TRBV18
d_gene: TRBD1
CDR3aa: CASSPFGQAMNTEAFF
CDR3nt: TGTGCCAGCTCACCATTCGGACAGGCAATGAACACTGAAGCTTTCTTT

j_gene: TRBJ2-1
abundance: NA
v_gene: TRBV6-5
d_gene: NA
CDR3aa: CASSFTQGSSYNEQFF
CDR3nt: TGTGCCAGCAGTTTTACACAGGGTAGCTCCTACAATGAGCAGTTCTTC

j_gene: TRBJ1-1
abundance: NA
v_gene: TRBV4-2
d_gene: TRBD1
CDR3aa: CASSQEDRESTEAFF
CDR3nt: TGTGCCAGCAGCCAGGAGGACAGGGAAAGCACTGAAGCTTTCTTT

j_gene: TRBJ2-5
abundance: once
v_gene: TRBV2
d_gene: TRBD2
CDR3aa: CASSPGTSTLETQYF
CDR3nt: TGTGCCAGCAGCCCCGGGACTAGTACCTTAGAGACCCAGTACTTC

j_gene: TRBJ2-1
abundance: NA
v_gene: TRBV6-5
d_gene: TRBD1
CDR3aa: CASSKGQMYNEQFF
CDR3nt: TGTGCCAGCAGTAAGGGACAGATGTACAATGAGCAGTTCTTC

j_gene: TRBJ2-1
abundance: NA
v_gene: TRBV28
d_gene: TRBD1
CDR3aa: CASSSADRLNEQFF
CDR3nt: TGTGCCAGCAGTTCTGCGGACAGGCTCAATGAGCAGTTCTTC

j_gene: TRBJ2-5
abundance: NA
v_gene: TRBV7-8
d_gene: TRBD1
CDR3aa: CASSPRDRGVRETQYF
CDR3nt: TGTGCCAGCAGCCCTCGGGACAGGGGGGTTCGAGAGACCCAGTACTTC

j_gene: TRBJ2-3
abundance: few
v_gene: TRBV30
d_gene: TRBD2
CDR3aa: CAWSVKRGGSDTQYF
CDR3nt: TGTGCCTGGAGTGTCAAGCGGGGGGGGTCAGATACGCAGTATTTT

j_gene: TRBJ1-1
abundance: NA
v_gene: TRBV5-1
d_gene: NA
CDR3aa: CASRQINTEAFF
CDR3nt: TGCGCCAGTCGACAAATAAACACTGAAGCTTTCTTT

j_gene: TRBJ1-1
abundance: NA
v_gene: TRBV5-8
d_gene: TRBD1
CDR3aa: CASSFGTGETEAFF
CDR3nt: TGTGCCAGCAGCTTCGGGACAGGGGAAACTGAAGCTTTCTTT

j_gene: TRBJ1-4
abundance: NA
v_gene: TRBV28
d_gene: TRBD1
CDR3aa: CASTSGTGNEKLFF
CDR3nt: TGTGCCAGCACCTCAGGGACAGGGAATGAAAAACTGTTTTTT

j_gene: TRBJ1-2
abundance: NA
v_gene: TRBV6-5
d_gene: NA
CDR3aa: CASIPEGGGYGYTF
CDR3nt: TGTGCCAGCATCCCGGAGGGCGGCGGCTATGGCTACACCTTC

j_gene: TRBJ2-7
abundance: NA
v_gene: TRBV28
d_gene: NA
CDR3aa: CASSEDSALYEQYF
CDR3nt: TGTGCCAGCAGCGAGGACAGCGCTCTCTACGAGCAGTACTTC

j_gene: TRBJ1-1
abundance: NA
v_gene: TRBV6-5
d_gene: NA
CDR3aa: CASSEQENTEAFF
CDR3nt: TGTGCCAGCAGTGAGCAGGAGAACACTGAAGCTTTCTTT

j_gene: TRBJ2-7
abundance: NA
v_gene: TRBV6-1
d_gene: NA
CDR3aa: CASSPRVGRWEQYF
CDR3nt: TGTGCCAGCAGTCCCCGGGTGGGGCGCTGGGAGCAGTACTTC

j_gene: TRBJ2-3
abundance: once
v_gene: TRBV5-4
d_gene: TRBD1
CDR3aa: CASSSGQGSTDTQYF
CDR3nt: TGTGCCAGCAGCTCCGGACAGGGGAGCACAGATACGCAGTATTTT

j_gene: TRBJ1-1
abundance: NA
v_gene: TRBV30
d_gene: TRBD1
CDR3aa: CAWKDRATEAFF
CDR3nt: TGTGCCTGGAAGGACAGGGCCACTGAAGCTTTCTTT

j_gene: TRBJ2-3
abundance: NA
v_gene: TRBV5-1
d_gene: TRBD1
CDR3aa: CASSFDQGALDTQYF
CDR3nt: TGCGCCAGCAGCTTTGACCAGGGGGCCCTAGATACGCAGTATTTT

j_gene: TRBJ1-4
abundance: NA
v_gene: TRBV7-8
d_gene: NA
CDR3aa: CASSYYLEGEKLFF
CDR3nt: TGTGCCAGCAGCTACTACTTAGAAGGTGAAAAACTGTTTTTT

j_gene: TRBJ2-1
abundance: few
v_gene: TRBV6-5
d_gene: TRBD1
CDR3aa: CASSYSTGTAYNEQFF
CDR3nt: TGTGCCAGCAGTTACTCCACCGGGACAGCCTACAATGAGCAGTTCTTC

j_gene: TRBJ1-3
abundance: once
v_gene: TRBV28
d_gene: NA
CDR3aa: CASSLAQGNTIYF
CDR3nt: TGTGCCAGCAGTTTGGCTCAGGGGAACACCATATATTTT

j_gene: TRBJ2-5
abundance: NA
v_gene: TRBV7-9
d_gene: NA
CDR3aa: CASSPRTAQETQYF
CDR3nt: TGTGCCAGCAGCCCACGGACAGCGCAAGAGACCCAGTACTTC

j_gene: TRBJ2-3
abundance: NA
v_gene: TRBV10-3
d_gene: NA
CDR3aa: CAISESMGGGRERTDTQYF
CDR3nt: TGTGCCATCAGTGAGTCGATGGGAGGAGGGAGAGAGAGGACGGATACGCAGTATTTT

j_gene: TRBJ2-1
abundance: NA
v_gene: TRBV9
d_gene: TRBD2
CDR3aa: CASSVLSGAYNEQFF
CDR3nt: TGTGCCAGCAGCGTTTTAAGCGGGGCTTACAATGAGCAGTTCTTC

j_gene: TRBJ1-6
abundance: once
v_gene: TRBV4-1
d_gene: NA
CDR3aa: CASSQGLYNSPLHF
CDR3nt: TGCGCCAGCAGCCAAGGGCTGTATAATTCACCCCTCCACTTT

j_gene: TRBJ2-7
abundance: NA
v_gene: TRBV27
d_gene: TRBD2
CDR3aa: CASSLSSGLGYEQYF
CDR3nt: TGTGCCAGCAGTTTATCGTCCGGACTAGGCTACGAGCAGTACTTC

j_gene: TRBJ2-1
abundance: NA
v_gene: TRBV12-5
d_gene: NA
CDR3aa: CASGLSGGAVNEQFF
CDR3nt: TGTGCTAGTGGTTTGTCTGGGGGGGCGGTCAATGAGCAGTTCTTC

j_gene: TRBJ2-3
abundance: NA
v_gene: TRBV6-5
d_gene: TRBD2
CDR3aa: CASSVAGATDTQYF
CDR3nt: TGTGCCAGCAGTGTAGCGGGGGCCACAGATACGCAGTATTTT

j_gene: TRBJ2-1
abundance: NA
v_gene: TRBV5-1
d_gene: TRBD2
CDR3aa: CASSLPGLAGAESSYNEQFF
CDR3nt: TGCGCCAGCAGCTTGCCCGGACTAGCGGGAGCCGAAAGCTCCTACAATGAGCAGTTCTTC

j_gene: TRBJ1-2
abundance: NA
v_gene: TRBV18
d_gene: NA
CDR3aa: CASSPEEPPVYGYTF
CDR3nt: TGTGCCAGCTCACCAGAGGAGCCACCCGTCTATGGCTACACCTTC

j_gene: TRBJ2-3
abundance: few
v_gene: TRBV29-1
d_gene: NA
CDR3aa: CSVEKRASNTQYF
CDR3nt: TGCAGCGTTGAGAAGCGCGCAAGCAATACGCAGTATTTT

j_gene: TRBJ1-4
abundance: NA
v_gene: TRBV7-9
d_gene: TRBD1
CDR3aa: CASSLDPGQGREKLFF
CDR3nt: TGTGCCAGCAGCTTGGACCCTGGACAGGGCAGGGAAAAACTGTTTTTT

j_gene: TRBJ2-1
abundance: few
v_gene: TRBV5-6
d_gene: NA
CDR3aa: CASSLAGNEQFF
CDR3nt: TGTGCCAGCAGCTTGGCCGGGAATGAGCAGTTCTTC

j_gene: TRBJ2-1
abundance: NA
v_gene: TRBV10-3
d_gene: NA
CDR3aa: CAISIGSDNEQFF
CDR3nt: TGTGCCATCAGTATTGGTAGCGACAATGAGCAGTTCTTC

j_gene: TRBJ2-5
abundance: NA
v_gene: TRBV9
d_gene: TRBD2
CDR3aa: CASSVSWGERGQETQYF
CDR3nt: TGTGCCAGCAGCGTAAGTTGGGGGGAGCGGGGCCAAGAGACCCAGTACTTC

j_gene: TRBJ1-1
abundance: NA
v_gene: TRBV7-9
d_gene: NA
CDR3aa: CASSLMRDTEAFF
CDR3nt: TGTGCCAGCAGCTTAATGAGGGACACTGAAGCTTTCTTT

j_gene: TRBJ1-1
abundance: once
v_gene: TRBV5-1
d_gene: NA
CDR3aa: CASSLSGNGEAFF
CDR3nt: TGCGCCAGCAGCTTGAGCGGGAACGGTGAAGCTTTCTTT

j_gene: TRBJ2-1
abundance: NA
v_gene: TRBV13
d_gene: TRBD2
CDR3aa: CASSLKREYLDEQFF
CDR3nt: TGTGCCAGCAGCTTAAAGCGGGAGTACTTGGATGAGCAGTTCTTC

j_gene: TRBJ2-6
abundance: NA
v_gene: TRBV27
d_gene: NA
CDR3aa: CASSPGPGANVLTF
CDR3nt: TGTGCCAGCAGTCCAGGGCCTGGGGCCAACGTCCTGACTTTC

j_gene: TRBJ2-2
abundance: NA
v_gene: TRBV27
d_gene: NA
CDR3aa: CASSLAVRGGAGTGELFF
CDR3nt: TGTGCCAGCAGTTTAGCGGTTAGAGGGGGGGCCGGGACCGGGGAGCTGTTTTTT

j_gene: TRBJ2-5
abundance: once
v_gene: TRBV27
d_gene: NA
CDR3aa: CASSGDLQETQYF
CDR3nt: TGTGCCAGCAGTGGGGACTTACAAGAGACCCAGTACTTC

j_gene: TRBJ1-3
abundance: few
v_gene: TRBV7-9
d_gene: NA
CDR3aa: CASQGISGNTIYF
CDR3nt: TGTGCCAGTCAGGGTATCTCTGGAAACACCATATATTTT

j_gene: TRBJ2-1
abundance: NA
v_gene: TRBV2
d_gene: TRBD2
CDR3aa: CASSNGRPYNEQFF
CDR3nt: TGTGCCAGCAGTAACGGGAGGCCCTACAATGAGCAGTTCTTC

j_gene: TRBJ1-1
abundance: NA
v_gene: TRBV27
d_gene: NA
CDR3aa: CASSFRPRGTEAFF
CDR3nt: TGTGCCAGCAGTTTCCGGCCCCGAGGGACTGAAGCTTTCTTT